The sample holds one count of the clone carrying this TCR beta chain. The antigen is undetermined. These data come from a study of identifying expanded T cells in peripheral blood. General study results and limits: Over about two and four weeks, about 15 and 18 clones changed, versus roughly 1.1 between replicates.

Repertoires were generated with immunoSEQ multiplex PCR, while TCRdb's copy carries only in-frame clones and drops some. The sample contains approximately 100,000 clones, around 89% of which appear only once. The clonotype was recovered from a person aged 18 to 70 in good health. Material for sequencing was blood.

CDR3 sequence (DNA): TGCGCCAGCAGCCTCAGGAATGAGCAGTTCTTC. Its translation is CASSLRNEQFF. The chain employs TRBV4-3 and TRBJ2-1, with D unclear. There are 11 residues in the CDR3. Germline values: CDR1 LGHNA, CDR2 YSLEER. The germline V and J ends were trimmed by 4 bases and 7 bases, with 5 bases remaining between them.